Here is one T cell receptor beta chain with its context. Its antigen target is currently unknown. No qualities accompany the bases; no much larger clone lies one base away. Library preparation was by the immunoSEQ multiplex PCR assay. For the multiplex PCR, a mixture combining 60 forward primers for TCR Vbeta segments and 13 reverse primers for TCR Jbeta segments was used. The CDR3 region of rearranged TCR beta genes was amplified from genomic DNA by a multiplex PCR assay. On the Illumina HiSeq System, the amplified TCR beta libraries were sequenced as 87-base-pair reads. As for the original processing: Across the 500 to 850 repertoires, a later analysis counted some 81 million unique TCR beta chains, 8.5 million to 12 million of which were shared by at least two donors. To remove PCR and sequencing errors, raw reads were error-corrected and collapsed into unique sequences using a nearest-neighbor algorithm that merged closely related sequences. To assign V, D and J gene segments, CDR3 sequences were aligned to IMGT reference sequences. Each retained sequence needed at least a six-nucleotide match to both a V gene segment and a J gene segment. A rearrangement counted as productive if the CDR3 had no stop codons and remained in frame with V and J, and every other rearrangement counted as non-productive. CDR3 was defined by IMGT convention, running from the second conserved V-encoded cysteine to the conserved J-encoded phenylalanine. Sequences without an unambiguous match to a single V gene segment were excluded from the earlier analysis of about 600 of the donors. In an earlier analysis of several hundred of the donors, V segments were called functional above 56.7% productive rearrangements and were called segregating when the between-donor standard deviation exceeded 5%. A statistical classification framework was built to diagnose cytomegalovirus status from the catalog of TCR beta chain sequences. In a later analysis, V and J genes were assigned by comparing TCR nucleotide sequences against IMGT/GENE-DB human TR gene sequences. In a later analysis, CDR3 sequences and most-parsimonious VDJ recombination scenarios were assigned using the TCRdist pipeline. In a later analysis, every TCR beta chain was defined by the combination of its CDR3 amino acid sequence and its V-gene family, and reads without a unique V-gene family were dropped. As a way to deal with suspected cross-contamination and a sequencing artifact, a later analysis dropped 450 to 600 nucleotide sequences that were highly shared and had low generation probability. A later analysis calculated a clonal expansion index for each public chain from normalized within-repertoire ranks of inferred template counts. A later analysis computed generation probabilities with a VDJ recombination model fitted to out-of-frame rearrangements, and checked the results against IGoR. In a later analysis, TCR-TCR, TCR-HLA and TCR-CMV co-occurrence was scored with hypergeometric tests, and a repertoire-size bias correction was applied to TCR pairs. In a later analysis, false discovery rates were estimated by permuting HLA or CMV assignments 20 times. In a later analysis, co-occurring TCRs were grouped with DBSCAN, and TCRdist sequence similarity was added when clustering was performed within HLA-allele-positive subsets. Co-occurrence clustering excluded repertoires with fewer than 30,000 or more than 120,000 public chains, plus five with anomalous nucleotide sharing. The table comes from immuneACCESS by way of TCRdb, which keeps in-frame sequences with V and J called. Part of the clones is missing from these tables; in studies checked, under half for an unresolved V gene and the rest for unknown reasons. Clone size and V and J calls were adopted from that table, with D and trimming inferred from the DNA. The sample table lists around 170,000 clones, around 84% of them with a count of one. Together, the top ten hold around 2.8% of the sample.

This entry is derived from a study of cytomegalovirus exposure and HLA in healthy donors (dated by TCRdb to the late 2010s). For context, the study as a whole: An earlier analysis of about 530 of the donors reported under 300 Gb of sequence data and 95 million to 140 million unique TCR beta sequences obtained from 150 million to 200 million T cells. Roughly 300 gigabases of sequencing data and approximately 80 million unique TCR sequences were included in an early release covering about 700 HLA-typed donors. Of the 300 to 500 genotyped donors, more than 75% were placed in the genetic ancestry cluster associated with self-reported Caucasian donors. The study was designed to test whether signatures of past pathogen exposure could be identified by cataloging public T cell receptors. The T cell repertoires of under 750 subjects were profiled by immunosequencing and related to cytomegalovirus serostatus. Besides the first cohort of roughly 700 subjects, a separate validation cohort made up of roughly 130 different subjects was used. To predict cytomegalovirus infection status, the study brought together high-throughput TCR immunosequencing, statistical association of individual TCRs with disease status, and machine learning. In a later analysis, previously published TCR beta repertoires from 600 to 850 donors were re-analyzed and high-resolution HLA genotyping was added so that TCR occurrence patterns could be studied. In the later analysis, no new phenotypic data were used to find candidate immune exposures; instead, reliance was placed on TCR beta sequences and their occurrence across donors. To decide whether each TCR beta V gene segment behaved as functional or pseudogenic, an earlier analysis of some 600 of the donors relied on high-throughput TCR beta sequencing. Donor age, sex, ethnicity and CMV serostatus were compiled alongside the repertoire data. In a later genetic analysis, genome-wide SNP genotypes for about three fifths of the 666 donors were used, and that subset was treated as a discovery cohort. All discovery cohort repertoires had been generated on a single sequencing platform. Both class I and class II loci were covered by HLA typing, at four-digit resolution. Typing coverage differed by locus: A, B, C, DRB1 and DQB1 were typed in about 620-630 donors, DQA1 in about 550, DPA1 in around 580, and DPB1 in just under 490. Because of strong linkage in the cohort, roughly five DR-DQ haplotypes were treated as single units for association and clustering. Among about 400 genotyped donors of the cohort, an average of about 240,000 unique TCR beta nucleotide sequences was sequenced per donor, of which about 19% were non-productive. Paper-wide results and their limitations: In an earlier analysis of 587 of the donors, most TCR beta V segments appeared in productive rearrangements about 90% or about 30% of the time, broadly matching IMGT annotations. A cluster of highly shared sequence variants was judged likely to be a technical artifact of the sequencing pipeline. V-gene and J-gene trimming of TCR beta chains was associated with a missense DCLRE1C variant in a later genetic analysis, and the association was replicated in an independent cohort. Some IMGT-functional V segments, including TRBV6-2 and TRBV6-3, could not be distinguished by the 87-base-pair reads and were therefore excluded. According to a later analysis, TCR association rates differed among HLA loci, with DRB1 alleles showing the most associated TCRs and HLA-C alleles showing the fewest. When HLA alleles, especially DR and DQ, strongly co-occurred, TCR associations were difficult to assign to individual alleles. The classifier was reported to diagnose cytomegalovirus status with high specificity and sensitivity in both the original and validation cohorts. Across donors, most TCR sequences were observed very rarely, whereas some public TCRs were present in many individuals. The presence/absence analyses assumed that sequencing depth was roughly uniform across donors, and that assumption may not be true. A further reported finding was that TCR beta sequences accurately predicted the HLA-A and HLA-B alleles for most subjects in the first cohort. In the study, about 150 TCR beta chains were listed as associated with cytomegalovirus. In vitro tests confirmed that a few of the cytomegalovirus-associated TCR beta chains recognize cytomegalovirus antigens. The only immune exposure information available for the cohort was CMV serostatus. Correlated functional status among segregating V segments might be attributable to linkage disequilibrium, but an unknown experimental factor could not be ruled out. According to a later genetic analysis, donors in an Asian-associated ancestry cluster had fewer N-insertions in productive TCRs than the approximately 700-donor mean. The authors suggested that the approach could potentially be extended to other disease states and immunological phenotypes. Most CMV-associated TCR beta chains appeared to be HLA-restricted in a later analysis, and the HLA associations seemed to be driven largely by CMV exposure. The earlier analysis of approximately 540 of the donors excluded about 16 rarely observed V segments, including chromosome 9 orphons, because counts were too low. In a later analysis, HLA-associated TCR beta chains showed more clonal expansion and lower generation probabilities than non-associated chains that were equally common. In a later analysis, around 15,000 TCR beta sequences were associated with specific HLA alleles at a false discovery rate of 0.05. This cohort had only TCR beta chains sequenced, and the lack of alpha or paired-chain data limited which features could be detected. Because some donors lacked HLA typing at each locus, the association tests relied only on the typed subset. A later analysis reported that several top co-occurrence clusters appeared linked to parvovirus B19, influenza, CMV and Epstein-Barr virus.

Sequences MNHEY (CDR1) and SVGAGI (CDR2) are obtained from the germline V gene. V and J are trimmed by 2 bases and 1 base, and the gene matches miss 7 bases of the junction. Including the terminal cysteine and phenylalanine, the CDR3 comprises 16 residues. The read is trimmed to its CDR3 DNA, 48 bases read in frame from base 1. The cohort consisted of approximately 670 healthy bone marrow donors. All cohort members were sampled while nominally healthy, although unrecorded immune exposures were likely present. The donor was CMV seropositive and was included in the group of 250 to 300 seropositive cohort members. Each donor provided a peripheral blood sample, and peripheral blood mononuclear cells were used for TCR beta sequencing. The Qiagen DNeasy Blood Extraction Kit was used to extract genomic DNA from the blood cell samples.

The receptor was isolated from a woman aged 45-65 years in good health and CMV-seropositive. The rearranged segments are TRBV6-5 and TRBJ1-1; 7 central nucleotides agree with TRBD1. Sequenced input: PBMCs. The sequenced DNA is TGTGCCAGCAGTTACACAACGAGACAGGGGAACACTGAAGCTTTCTTT. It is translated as CASSYTTRQGNTEAFF.